These T cell receptor beta chains were read from a single sample in a study of cytomegalovirus exposure and HLA in healthy donors. Data came from immunoSEQ multiplex PCR; TCRdb stores just in-frame clones and leaves some out. The sample totals some 80,000 clones; its top ten clones hold approximately 1.1%. Sequenced sample: PBMCs. The receptors originated from a woman aged 25-40 years in good health and CMV-seronegative. CDR3s include the opening cysteine and the closing phenylalanine or tryptophan. A D gene is named only where the DNA matches it firmly.

CDR3 DNA	CDR3 protein	D gene	V gene	J gene
TGTGCCAGCAGTTCTACAGGGCGGGCTGGCTACACCTTC	CASSSTGRAGYTF	-	TRBV6-5	TRBJ1-2
TGTGCCAGCAGCCCGACTAGAGAGCAGTTCTTC	CASSPTREQFF	-	TRBV7-9	TRBJ2-1
TGTGCCTGGAGCCCCGGAGGCGGGCGGCGCACTGAAGCTTTCTTT	CAWSPGGGRRTEAFF	-	TRBV30	TRBJ1-1
TGTGCCAGCAGCTTAGAAGGAGGGGGGAGGGTCGGGCGGGAGCAGTTCTTC	CASSLEGGGRVGREQFF	-	TRBV7-9	TRBJ2-1
TGTGCCAGTAGTACCCCCGGACTCGCGAACACCGGGGAGCTGTTTTTT	CASSTPGLANTGELFF	-	TRBV19	TRBJ2-2
TGTGCCAGCAGTTACAGGGGGACAGGGCGTGGCACTGAAGCTTTCTTT	CASSYRGTGRGTEAFF	TRBD1	TRBV6-5	TRBJ1-1
TGCAGCGTTGATCTAGCGGGAGTTTCTCGAACGCAGTATTTT	CSVDLAGVSRTQYF	TRBD2	TRBV29-1	TRBJ2-3
TGTGCCTGGAGTGTATCCCAGGGAGGGGAAGGAGGCTACACCTTC	CAWSVSQGGEGGYTF	-	TRBV30	TRBJ1-2
TGTGCCAGCAGCTTTGGGACTAGCGGGACCTACTACGAGCAGTACTTC	CASSFGTSGTYYEQYF	TRBD2	TRBV7-9	TRBJ2-7
TGTGCCAGCAGCTTAATACGGGAAAAACTGTTTTTT	CASSLIREKLFF	-	TRBV7-9	TRBJ1-4
TGTGCCAGCAGTGGGGACAGGGGAAATCACAATGAGCAGTTCTTC	CASSGDRGNHNEQFF	TRBD1	TRBV6-1	TRBJ2-1
TGCGCCAGCAGCTTGGTTCCGGGACAGGGGAATGGCTACACCTTC	CASSLVPGQGNGYTF	TRBD1	TRBV5-1	TRBJ1-2
TGTGCCACCGCGGGGGAGGCGGGAAGGGATGAGCAGTTCTTC	CATAGEAGRDEQFF	TRBD2	TRBV14	TRBJ2-1
TGTGCCAGTAGTATAAAGACTAGCGGGATGTACAATGAGCAGTTCTTC	CASSIKTSGMYNEQFF	TRBD2	TRBV19	TRBJ2-1
TGTGCCAGCAGCACAGGGGTCCAAGAGACCCAGTACTTC	CASSTGVQETQYF	TRBD1	TRBV9	TRBJ2-5